The rows below give T cell receptor beta chains drawn from one sample of a study of blood T cells in healthy people across ages. TCRdb reprocessed the 5' RACE reads via MiXCR and lists one record per CDR3 protein. Of 1.5 million to 2 million distinct CDR3 sequences listed, 30% to 40% were seen once; the top ten hold more than 20%. The sample consisted of blood. The source of these receptors is a human donor in good health. CDR3s include the opening cysteine and the closing phenylalanine or tryptophan. Each record gives: CDR3 protein, CDR3 DNA, J gene, clone size, V gene, D gene. D genes are given only for firm matches. Size is stated for part of the rows, as once, few or many counts, or as a class when the clone is expanded.

CDR3aa: CSASAHRGENTIYF
CDR3nt: TGCAGTGCTAGTGCCCACCGAGGGGAAAACACCATATATTTT
j_gene: TRBJ1-3
abundance: few
v_gene: TRBV20-1
d_gene: NA

CDR3aa: CSVESLAGLTDTRYF
CDR3nt: TGCAGCGTTGAGTCTCTAGCGGGTCTCACAGATACGCGGTATTTT
j_gene: TRBJ2-3
abundance: NA
v_gene: TRBV29-1
d_gene: TRBD2

CDR3aa: CASSSDRGTGETQYF
CDR3nt: TGTGCCAGCAGTTCGGACAGGGGGACCGGGGAGACCCAGTACTTC
j_gene: TRBJ2-5
abundance: few
v_gene: TRBV27
d_gene: TRBD1

CDR3aa: CAHDTGDANSPPHF
CDR3nt: TGTGCCCACGACACGGGGGATGCCAATTCACCCCCCCACTTT
j_gene: TRBJ1-6
abundance: NA
v_gene: TRBV7-9
d_gene: NA

CDR3aa: CAISGSTSGGEGTDTQYF
CDR3nt: TGTGCCATCAGTGGATCGACCAGCGGGGGGGAGGGCACAGATACGCAGTATTTT
j_gene: TRBJ2-3
abundance: NA
v_gene: TRBV10-3
d_gene: TRBD2

CDR3aa: CACSPQAARVSYEQYF
CDR3nt: TGTGCCTGCAGCCCCCAAGCAGCGCGGGTCTCCTACGAGCAGTACTTC
j_gene: TRBJ2-7
abundance: NA
v_gene: TRBV7-2
d_gene: NA

CDR3aa: CASRLQGVYGYTF
CDR3nt: TGTGCCAGCAGGCTACAGGGGGTTTATGGCTACACCTTC
j_gene: TRBJ1-2
abundance: NA
v_gene: TRBV12-3/TRBV12-4
d_gene: TRBD1

CDR3aa: CSGLDGGYTF
CDR3nt: TGCAGCGGACTGGACGGAGGCTACACCTTC
j_gene: TRBJ1-2
abundance: few
v_gene: TRBV29-1
d_gene: NA

CDR3aa: CASSPPAAGDGTQYF
CDR3nt: TGTGCCAGCTCACCACCGGCAGCGGGGGACGGTACGCAGTATTTT
j_gene: TRBJ2-3
abundance: NA
v_gene: TRBV18
d_gene: TRBD2

CDR3aa: CASSEAGGPNNEQFF
CDR3nt: TGTGCCAGCAGTGAAGCCGGGGGCCCTAACAATGAGCAGTTCTTC
j_gene: TRBJ2-1
abundance: once
v_gene: TRBV6-1
d_gene: NA

CDR3aa: CASSQAAVPYEQYF
CDR3nt: TGTGCCAGCAGCCAAGCGGCGGTCCCCTACGAGCAGTACTTC
j_gene: TRBJ2-7
abundance: few
v_gene: TRBV3-1
d_gene: NA

CDR3aa: CASTDRVFNNQPQHF
CDR3nt: TGTGCCAGCACCGACAGGGTCTTTAACAATCAGCCCCAGCATTTT
j_gene: TRBJ1-5
abundance: NA
v_gene: TRBV2
d_gene: TRBD1

CDR3aa: CASSRLAAYNEQFF
CDR3nt: TGTGCCAGCTCTCGACTAGCGGCCTACAATGAGCAGTTCTTC
j_gene: TRBJ2-1
abundance: NA
v_gene: TRBV6-5
d_gene: TRBD2

CDR3aa: CASLDRGYYGYTF
CDR3nt: TGTGCCAGCCTTGACAGGGGCTACTATGGCTACACCTTC
j_gene: TRBJ1-2
abundance: NA
v_gene: TRBV6-1
d_gene: TRBD1

CDR3aa: CASSHYDDKDYGYTF
CDR3nt: TGTGCCAGCAGCCACTACGACGATAAGGACTATGGCTACACCTTC
j_gene: TRBJ1-2
abundance: NA
v_gene: TRBV6-5
d_gene: NA

CDR3aa: CASSLSPGQNEQYF
CDR3nt: TGCGCCAGCAGCCTCTCCCCAGGACAGAACGAGCAGTACTTC
j_gene: TRBJ2-7
abundance: NA
v_gene: TRBV5-1
d_gene: NA

CDR3aa: CASSRPDRGLYNEQFF
CDR3nt: TGTGCCAGCAGCCGCCCAGACAGGGGACTCTACAATGAGCAGTTCTTC
j_gene: TRBJ2-1
abundance: once
v_gene: TRBV27
d_gene: TRBD1

CDR3aa: CASNQGNIGNSPLHF
CDR3nt: TGCGCCAGCAACCAAGGGAACATCGGGAATTCACCCCTCCACTTT
j_gene: TRBJ1-6
abundance: NA
v_gene: TRBV4-3
d_gene: NA

CDR3aa: CSVFNSGGKETQYF
CDR3nt: TGCAGCGTTTTCAATAGCGGCGGAAAAGAGACCCAGTACTTC
j_gene: TRBJ2-5
abundance: once
v_gene: TRBV29-1
d_gene: NA

CDR3aa: CASSLREYREF
CDR3nt: TGTGCCAGCAGCTTAAGGGAATACAGGGAATTC
j_gene: TRBJ2-5
abundance: few
v_gene: TRBV11-2
d_gene: NA

CDR3aa: CASSPLVILETQYF
CDR3nt: TGTGCCAGCAGCCCCCTGGTAATTCTGGAGACCCAGTACTTC
j_gene: TRBJ2-5
abundance: NA
v_gene: TRBV2
d_gene: NA

CDR3aa: CASSSGGSKNIQYF
CDR3nt: TGTGCCAGCAGCTCCGGTGGGTCCAAAAACATTCAGTACTTC
j_gene: TRBJ2-4
abundance: many
v_gene: TRBV7-8
d_gene: NA

CDR3aa: CASSYPGGFGFSYGYTF
CDR3nt: TGTGCCAGCAGTTACCCAGGGGGCTTTGGGTTTAGCTATGGCTACACCTTC
j_gene: TRBJ1-2
abundance: few
v_gene: TRBV6-5
d_gene: TRBD1

CDR3aa: CASSPDGGSGGWETQYF
CDR3nt: TGCGCCAGCAGCCCCGATGGAGGAAGCGGGGGGTGGGAGACCCAGTACTTC
j_gene: TRBJ2-5
abundance: NA
v_gene: TRBV4-3
d_gene: TRBD2

CDR3aa: CSVDGGLNNYGYTF
CDR3nt: TGCAGCGTGGACGGGGGGTTAAATAACTATGGCTACACCTTC
j_gene: TRBJ1-2
abundance: NA
v_gene: TRBV29-1
d_gene: NA

CDR3aa: CSARYLAGASYEQYF
CDR3nt: TGCAGTGCTAGATATTTAGCGGGGGCGTCCTACGAGCAGTACTTC
j_gene: TRBJ2-7
abundance: NA
v_gene: TRBV20-1
d_gene: TRBD2

CDR3aa: CASRPEGRETQYF
CDR3nt: TGTGCCAGCAGACCGGAGGGCCGGGAGACCCAGTACTTC
j_gene: TRBJ2-5
abundance: NA
v_gene: TRBV6-5
d_gene: NA

CDR3aa: CASSLALRGDGYTF
CDR3nt: TGTGCCAGCAGCTTAGCGCTTCGAGGGGATGGCTACACCTTC
j_gene: TRBJ1-2
abundance: few
v_gene: TRBV7-9
d_gene: NA

CDR3aa: CASSLNPAVDTQYF
CDR3nt: TGTGCCAGCAGCTTGAATCCAGCGGTAGATACGCAGTATTTT
j_gene: TRBJ2-3
abundance: few
v_gene: TRBV5-6
d_gene: NA

CDR3aa: CASSQVESGETQYF
CDR3nt: TGTGCCAGCAGCCAAGTGGAGTCCGGGGAGACCCAGTACTTC
j_gene: TRBJ2-5
abundance: NA
v_gene: TRBV3-1
d_gene: NA

CDR3aa: CASGLVLGRGGTEAFF
CDR3nt: TGTGCTAGTGGTTTGGTACTCGGCCGGGGAGGCACTGAAGCTTTCTTT
j_gene: TRBJ1-1
abundance: NA
v_gene: TRBV12-5
d_gene: NA

CDR3aa: CASSQVTGGGDEQFF
CDR3nt: TGTGCCAGCAGCCAAGTCACAGGGGGAGGGGATGAGCAGTTCTTC
j_gene: TRBJ2-1
abundance: NA
v_gene: TRBV4-2
d_gene: NA

CDR3aa: CATSPGQGQTGANVLTF
CDR3nt: TGTGCCACCTCGCCTGGGCAGGGCCAAACTGGGGCCAACGTCCTGACTTTC
j_gene: TRBJ2-6
abundance: few
v_gene: TRBV24-1
d_gene: NA

CDR3aa: CASSSGTTYEQYF
CDR3nt: TGTGCCAGCAGTTCCGGAACGACCTACGAGCAGTACTTC
j_gene: TRBJ2-7
abundance: many
v_gene: TRBV7-2
d_gene: NA

CDR3aa: CASSTKRGENEEQYF
CDR3nt: TGTGCCAGCTCTACTAAGCGGGGGGAAAATGAGGAGCAGTACTTC
j_gene: TRBJ2-4
abundance: NA
v_gene: TRBV28
d_gene: TRBD2

CDR3aa: CAISERDGAQHF
CDR3nt: TGTGCCATCAGTGAGAGGGACGGGGCCCAGCATTTT
j_gene: TRBJ1-5
abundance: few
v_gene: TRBV10-3
d_gene: NA

CDR3aa: CASSLLRGSEQYF
CDR3nt: TGTGCCAGCAGCCTCCTCAGGGGCTCCGAGCAGTACTTC
j_gene: TRBJ2-7
abundance: NA
v_gene: TRBV3-1
d_gene: NA

CDR3aa: CASRRDLPSSTGRGDTQYF
CDR3nt: TGTGCCAGCAGACGCGATCTACCCAGCTCCACTGGACGGGGAGATACGCAGTATTTT
j_gene: TRBJ2-3
abundance: NA
v_gene: TRBV3-1
d_gene: NA

CDR3aa: CASSLAGGEPLHF
CDR3nt: TGTGCTAGCAGCTTAGCAGGCGGGGAACCCCTCCACTTT
j_gene: TRBJ1-6
abundance: NA
v_gene: TRBV7-7
d_gene: NA

CDR3aa: CASSPAGGVRGSSYEQYF
CDR3nt: TGTGCCAGCTCACCAGCCGGGGGGGTACGGGGGAGCTCCTACGAGCAGTACTTC
j_gene: TRBJ2-7
abundance: NA
v_gene: TRBV18
d_gene: TRBD2

CDR3aa: CASRTSAGEITHEQFF
CDR3nt: TGTGCCAGCAGGACTTCGGCAGGGGAAATTACACATGAGCAGTTCTTC
j_gene: TRBJ2-1
abundance: NA
v_gene: TRBV27
d_gene: NA

CDR3aa: CASSIQGSVAGELFF
CDR3nt: TGCGCCAGCAGCATCCAGGGGAGTGTGGCCGGGGAGCTGTTTTTT
j_gene: TRBJ2-2
abundance: once
v_gene: TRBV5-1
d_gene: NA

CDR3aa: CASSLSQEQFF
CDR3nt: TGTGCCAGCAGTTTATCCCAAGAGCAGTTCTTC
j_gene: TRBJ2-1
abundance: many
v_gene: TRBV6-2/TRBV6-3
d_gene: NA

CDR3aa: CASSALTSGEKQYF
CDR3nt: TGTGCCAGCAGCGCCTTGACTAGCGGGGAAAAGCAGTACTTC
j_gene: TRBJ2-5
abundance: few
v_gene: TRBV9
d_gene: TRBD2

CDR3aa: CSAREGGAAVETQYF
CDR3nt: TGCAGTGCTAGAGAAGGGGGAGCGGCGGTGGAGACCCAGTACTTC
j_gene: TRBJ2-5
abundance: once
v_gene: TRBV20-1
d_gene: NA